This T cell receptor beta chain was captured in a study of long-term antiretroviral therapy in people with HIV. Version v3.0 of the immunoSEQ assay was performed at survey level. The protocol was immunoSEQ multiplex PCR, while the TCRdb copy is restricted to in-frame clones and leaves out a portion. The sample contains over 10,000 clones, about 85% of which appear only once. Germline CDR1 SGHNT, CDR2 YYREEE (reference sequence). The CDR3 contains 13 residues. With respect to this clone: At one boundary the junction diverges from the germline segment, which might be a read error.

Source: unsorted PBMCs, taken 2.1 years after starting antiretroviral therapy. V usage is TRBV5-4 and J usage is TRBJ1-2; TRBD1 matches 9 bases. The receptor was isolated from a woman aged 40 to 50 with HIV. The CDR3 spells CASSFRDREPLDF. DNA of the CDR3: TGTGCCAGCAGCTTCCGGGACAGGGAGCCTCTCGACTTC.